This is a list of T cell receptor beta chains from one sample in a study of T-cell reconstitution after alpha-beta-depleted transplantation in children. Each CDR3 protein is one row after TCRdb ran MiXCR on the PCR reads. Of approximately 230,000 distinct CDR3 sequences listed, 20% to 30% are singletons. The sequencing used PBMCs, mostly from graft donor cells, collected 360 days after TCRalphabeta/CD19-depleted stem cell transplant. Receptors were obtained from a female patient aged 2 to 10 who had a stem cell transplant for congenital amegakaryocytic thrombocytopenia, so the T cells may come from the graft donor. CDR3s include the opening cysteine and the closing phenylalanine or tryptophan. The D gene is left open where the match is weak. Not all rows give a size; the values are once, few, many and, for expanded clones, a class.

d_gene,abundance,j_gene,len,v_gene,CDR3aa,CDR3nt
TRBD1,.,TRBJ2-5,14,TRBV29-1,CSVGQGMYSETQYF,TGCAGCGTCGGACAGGGGATGTATTCAGAGACCCAGTACTTC
.,few,TRBJ2-1,15,TRBV4-3,CASSQEAKARNEQFF,TGCGCCAGCAGCCAAGAAGCGAAAGCCCGTAATGAGCAGTTCTTC
TRBD2,.,TRBJ2-5,19,TRBV2,CASSAIRSSGSAGQETQYF,TGTGCCAGCAGTGCGATCCGTTCTAGCGGGAGTGCGGGCCAAGAGACCCAGTACTTC
.,.,TRBJ1-5,14,TRBV7-2,CASSGQPTNQPQHF,TGTGCCAGCAGCGGACAGCCAACCAATCAGCCCCAGCATTTT
TRBD1,few,TRBJ1-5,17,TRBV7-8,CASSSQKMGQGIQPQHF,TGTGCCAGCAGCTCGCAGAAGATGGGACAGGGAATACAGCCCCAGCATTTT
.,many,TRBJ2-3,16,TRBV12-3/TRBV12-4,CASSLMTEPSTDTQYF,TGTGCCAGCAGTTTAATGACAGAACCTAGCACAGATACGCAGTATTTT
TRBD2,few,TRBJ2-4,17,TRBV4-1,CASSQQTSGRSKNIQYF,TGCGCCAGCAGCCAACAAACTAGCGGGAGGTCCAAAAACATTCAGTACTTC
.,many,TRBJ2-1,14,TRBV12-3/TRBV12-4,CASSHLVVANEQFF,TGTGCCAGCAGCCACCTCGTCGTAGCGAATGAGCAGTTCTTC
.,few,TRBJ2-2,13,TRBV7-9,CASSFRNTGELFF,TGTGCCAGCAGCTTTCGAAACACCGGGGAGCTGTTTTTT
.,.,TRBJ2-3,13,TRBV2,CASRLVLTDTQYF,TGTGCCAGCAGACTAGTGCTCACAGATACGCAGTATTTT
.,few,TRBJ2-4,17,TRBV30,CAWSVDRLSLAKNIQYF,TGTGCCTGGAGTGTAGACAGACTGAGTCTAGCCAAAAACATTCAGTACTTC
.,few,TRBJ2-5,14,TRBV5-1,CASSLEGPQETQYF,TGCGCCAGCAGCTTGGAGGGACCTCAAGAGACCCAGTACTTC
.,many,TRBJ1-6,13,TRBV10-3,CAISEPDLLSLHF,TGTGCCATCAGTGAGCCAGATCTTCTCTCCCTCCACTTT
.,few,TRBJ2-1,12,TRBV20-1,CSASSTLNEQFF,TGCAGTGCTAGCAGTACTTTAAATGAGCAGTTCTTC
.,.,TRBJ1-1,15,TRBV5-1,CASSLAGVVSTEAFF,TGCGCCAGCAGCTTAGCAGGGGTGGTGAGCACTGAAGCTTTCTTT
TRBD2,.,TRBJ2-7,15,TRBV9,CASSGGTSGPYEQYF,TGTGCCAGCAGCGGGGGGACTAGCGGGCCCTACGAGCAGTACTTC
TRBD2,few,TRBJ2-2,17,TRBV4-3,CASSQGITSGNTGELFF,TGCGCCAGCAGCCAGGGGATTACTAGCGGGAACACCGGGGAGCTGTTTTTT
.,many,TRBJ2-2,14,TRBV2,CASNQHLLTGELFF,TGTGCCAGCAATCAACATCTCTTAACCGGGGAGCTGTTTTTT
TRBD2,.,TRBJ2-5,15,TRBV10-2,CASSESTSGQETQYF,TGCGCCAGCAGTGAGTCGACTAGCGGACAAGAGACCCAGTACTTC
TRBD2,few,TRBJ2-1,15,TRBV25-1,CASSGGTSGNNEQFF,TGTGCCAGCAGTGGAGGGACTAGCGGGAATAATGAGCAGTTCTTC
.,few,TRBJ1-6,14,TRBV25-1,CASSNRDNNSPLHF,TGTGCCAGCAGCAACAGAGATAATAATTCACCCCTCCACTTT
TRBD1,.,TRBJ2-5,15,TRBV4-1,CASRAPGQGLETQYF,TGCGCCAGCAGGGCCCCGGGACAGGGGTTGGAGACCCAGTACTTC
TRBD1,.,TRBJ2-7,15,TRBV10-3,CAISAPGTGTYEQYF,TGTGCCATCAGTGCTCCCGGGACAGGAACCTACGAGCAGTACTTC
TRBD1,.,TRBJ2-3,14,TRBV6-1,CASKTGGKGDTQYF,TGTGCCAGCAAGACAGGGGGTAAAGGAGATACGCAGTATTTT
.,few,TRBJ1-1,13,TRBV9,CASSVVDDAEAFF,TGTGCCAGCAGCGTAGTAGACGACGCTGAAGCTTTCTTT
.,many,TRBJ1-1,14,TRBV7-9,CASSFYGADTEAFF,TGTGCCAGCAGCTTCTACGGGGCCGACACTGAAGCTTTCTTT
.,many,TRBJ2-1,16,TRBV29-1,CSVGASRGITYNEQFF,TGCAGCGTTGGGGCTTCGAGGGGGATCACCTACAATGAGCAGTTCTTC
.,.,TRBJ2-1,17,TRBV6-2/TRBV6-3,CASSYSMFQGRGGEQFF,TGTGCCAGCAGTTACTCGATGTTTCAGGGGCGTGGGGGTGAGCAGTTCTTC
.,few,TRBJ2-1,14,TRBV4-3,CASSVRVRYNEQFF,TGCGCCAGCAGCGTCCGGGTCCGCTACAATGAGCAGTTCTTC
.,.,TRBJ2-7,18,TRBV11-2,CASSLDRTQGEGSYEQYF,TGTGCCAGCAGCTTAGATCGGACTCAAGGGGAAGGCTCCTACGAGCAGTACTTC
TRBD1,few,TRBJ2-7,15,TRBV12-3/TRBV12-4,CASSWTGRRSYEQYF,TGTGCCAGCAGTTGGACAGGGAGGAGGTCCTACGAGCAGTACTTC
.,.,TRBJ1-1,16,TRBV7-9,CASSPGSGGPNTKAFF,TGTGCCAGCAGCCCAGGAAGCGGGGGGCCGAACACTAAAGCTTTCTTT
.,many,TRBJ2-7,14,TRBV5-1,CASSLGQWSYEQYF,TGCGCCAGCAGCTTGGGGCAGTGGTCCTACGAGCAGTACTTC
TRBD2,many,TRBJ2-4,17,TRBV3-1,CASSQGLAGELQNIQYF,TGTGCCAGCAGCCAAGGGCTAGCGGGAGAACTCCAAAACATTCAGTACTTC
TRBD1,.,TRBJ2-5,14,TRBV28,CASCRRGGLKTQYF,TGTGCCAGCTGCCGCCGAGGGGGCCTGAAGACCCAGTACTTC
.,many,TRBJ2-1,13,TRBV2,CASTEGTYNEQFF,TGTGCCAGCACAGAGGGGACCTACAATGAGCAGTTCTTC